This TCR beta chain stems from a study of blood T cell repertoires in COVID-19. V was trimmed by 3 bases and J by 1 base, leaving 8 bases between them. Looked up from germline, CDR1 is SGHAT and CDR2 is FQDESV (reference sequence). This CDR3 is 14 amino acids long. Sequencing was performed with immunoSEQ multiplex PCR; in TCRdb, only in-frame clones are kept and a portion is missing. The sample includes fewer than 350,000 clones, 90% of them seen just once. The chain links TRBV11-1 to TRBJ2-3; D ambiguous. Input material: PBMCs or T cells enriched from blood (not recorded which). This sequence was found in a woman between 18 and 29 years old with acute COVID-19. The CDR3 coding sequence is TGTGCCAGCAGCTTGCTGAGCGGCACAGATACGCAGTATTTT. This encodes CASSLLSGTDTQYF.